Shown below are 25 T cell receptor beta chains from a single sample sequenced in a study of T cells in Graves' hyperthyroidism and ophthalmopathy (dated by TCRdb to about 2019). Library preparation was by multiplex PCR. The sample was run on an Illumina HiSeq 2000. TCR beta CDR3 regions were amplified from RNA transcripts. The first round of RT-PCR for the TCR CDR3 was performed with the HTBI primer set and the Qiagen OneStep RT-PCR kit. TCRdb reanalyzed the raw reads on its own, using fastp at Q25 for trimming and MiXCR for clone calling, and kept in-frame beta chains. Rows with one shared CDR3 protein collapse into an entry with the most common genes and DNA. The sample yields about 640,000 distinct CDR3 sequences; less than 25% were counted once. 34% of the sample is taken by the ten largest. The specimen sequenced was blood. These receptors all come from a man aged 30 to 45 with Graves' ophthalmopathy.

This chain links TRBV20-1 with TRBJ1-2; 8 bases match TRBD1. The V gene's germline CDR1 is DFQATT and CDR2 SNEGSKA (reference sequence). V dropped 5 bases and J dropped 5; count of bases not matched to a gene: 10. This CDR3 is 14 amino acids long. The CDR3 nucleotides read TGCAGTGCTTCGATCAGGGGGCGGGGGTATGGCTACACCTTC. This encodes CSASIRGRGYGYTF.

This rearrangement joins TRBV6-5 to TRBJ2-3, with 8 bases matching TRBD2. The length of the CDR3 is 14 residues. Germline V gene lookup returns CDR1 MNHEY and CDR2 SVGAGI. V shed 5 bases, J shed 6 bases, and the junction held 7 bases outside the gene matches. CDR3 in DNA: TGTGCCAGCAGTATCTTAGCGGGAATGGATACGCAGTATTTT. Protein: CASSILAGMDTQYF.

V gene TRBV19 combines with J gene TRBJ2-2, with TRBD1 as a possible D gene (6 bases). Germline V gives CDR1 LNHDA, CDR2 SQIVND (reference sequence). Trimming pared 4 bases from V and 0 bases from J, leaving 9 bases between. The CDR3 loop spans 15 amino acids. The CDR3 DNA sequence: TGTGCCAGTAGTACACGGACAGCGAACACCGGGGAGCTGTTTTTT. Protein: CASSTRTANTGELFF.

The rearrangement joins TRBV6-2 or TRBV6-3 to TRBJ1-1, with a possible D match to TRBD1 (6 bases). The CDR3 covers 13 residues. V was pared by 7 bases and J by 1 base, with 10 bases between. Germline CDR1 is MNHEY and CDR2 is SVGEGT. CDR3 DNA sequence: TGTGCCAGCACTACAGGGAGGAACACTGAAGCTTTCTTT. It is translated as CASTTGRNTEAFF.

This clonotype occurred a few times. J is TRBJ2-2 and V is TRBV6-1; D uncertain. The CDR3 is 12 amino acids. V was trimmed by 7 bases and J by 4 bases, leaving 7 bases between them. Germline values: CDR1 MNHNS, CDR2 SASEGT. DNA of the CDR3: TGTGCCAGCATGAGAGGCACCGGGGAGCTGTTTTTT. This codes for CASMRGTGELFF.

The chain carries TRBV30 and TRBJ1-3; D gene uncertain. Looked up from germline, CDR1 is GTSNPN and CDR2 is SVGIG (reference sequence). The CDR3 length is 14 residues. V gave up 7 bases and J gave up 0 bases, with 13 bases separating them. The CDR3, as DNA: TGTGCCTTCAGCAAGAGTCCCTCTGGAAACACCATATATTTT. Protein: CAFSKSPSGNTIYF.

In its sample, this clonotype was seen many times. V and J are TRBV12-3 or TRBV12-4 and TRBJ1-2; D remains unclear. Trimming removed 6 bases at V and 8 bases at J, with 16 bases between. This CDR3 contains 13 residues. In DNA, the CDR3 is TGTGCCAGCAGCCGGGGAGGGCCGGGAGGCTACACCTTC. Its protein is CASSRGGPGGYTF.

This clonotype was counted a few times. The rearrangement joins TRBV5-7 to TRBJ2-7; D unclear. TRBV5-7 is given ORF status, its function remaining uncertain. The CDR3 sequence is 14 residues long. Between the trimmed V and J ends, which lost 4 bases and 0 bases, there was a span of 11 bases. This CDR3 reads CASSPRAPSYEQYF. For the CDR3, the DNA is TGTGCCAGCAGCCCCCGGGCCCCCTCCTACGAGCAGTACTTC.

This clonotype was counted between two and nine times. CDR3 DNA: TGTGCCAGCAGCCCGATAGCGGGGACGTACAATGAGCAGTTCTTC. This encodes CASSPIAGTYNEQFF. The V gene is TRBV7-8, the J gene TRBJ2-1; 8 nucleotides agree with TRBD2. The V segment lost 5 bases and the J segment 4 bases; nucleotides outside the gene matches: 7. CDR1 and CDR2 from the germline V gene are SGHVS and FQNEAQ. The length of the CDR3 is 15 residues.

This clonotype was observed at least ten times. The CDR3 loop reads CSARGGDGYTF. As DNA, the CDR3 is TGCAGTGCCAGGGGGGGTGATGGCTACACCTTC. The chain joins TRBV20-1 to TRBJ1-2; 7 bases match TRBD1. The V gene end was trimmed by 6 bases and the J gene end by 6 bases; junction bases not matched to a gene: 4. The CDR3 has 11 residues. Germline CDR1 reads DFQATT; CDR2 reads SNEGSKA (reference sequence).

This clonotype was observed a few times. The chain employs TRBV5-1 and TRBJ2-7; D perhaps matches TRBD1 (6 bases). The CDR3 runs to 16 residues. Germline V gives CDR1 SGHRS, CDR2 YFSETQ. Trimming cost V 5 bases and J 2 bases, with 20 bases left between them. CDR3 nucleotides: TGCGCCAGCAGTTTTGATCCGGGACAACCGACCTACGAGCAGTACTTC. This encodes CASSFDPGQPTYEQYF.

This clonotype was seen a handful of times. The chain uses TRBV6-1 and TRBJ2-7; unclear D gene. CDR1 is MNHNS, CDR2 SASEGT, per germline. The CDR3 spans 12 residues. The ends were cut back, 4 bases at V and 7 bases at J, with 11 bases in the middle. In DNA, the CDR3 is TGTGCCAGCAGTGTTGGTCAACAGGAGCAGTACTTC. As protein: CASSVGQQEQYF.

This clonotype was counted many times. This sequence joins TRBV7-8 and TRBJ2-3; TRBD2 matches at 8 bases. The CDR3 sequence is 15 residues long. Trimming at V came to 0 bases and at J to 5 bases, leaving 4 bases not matched to a gene. Germline V gene data show CDR1 as SGHVS and CDR2 as FQNEAQ. DNA for the CDR3: TGTGCCAGCAGCTTAGCTGTCGGGAGGGGAGATACGCAGTATTTT. As protein: CASSLAVGRGDTQYF.

This clonotype was counted between two and nine times. V usage is TRBV5-1 and J usage is TRBJ1-2, with D possibly being TRBD1 (5 bases). The ends were cut back, 5 bases at V and 2 bases at J, with 10 bases in the middle. The CDR3 contains 13 residues. Germline CDR1 SGHRS, CDR2 YFSETQ. Here the CDR3 DNA reads TGCGCCAGCAGTAAGGGGATAAACTATGGCTACACCTTC. This encodes CASSKGINYGYTF. Using reference TRBV5-1 and TRBJ1-2 for the parts outside the CDR3, the full variable domain is KAGVTQTPRYLIKTRGQQVTLSCSPISGHRSVSWYQQTPGQGLQFLFEYFSETQRNKGNFPGRFSGRQFSNSRSEMNVSTLELGDSALYLCASSKGINYGYTFGSGTRLTVV.

Ten or more counts support this clonotype. The rearrangement uses TRBV12-3 or TRBV12-4 and TRBJ1-1; D is possibly TRBD1 (5 bases). Trimming stripped 4 bases from V and 4 bases from J, with 7 bases between. CDR3 length: 12 residues. The CDR3 loop reads CASSYGATEAFF. CDR3 bases: TGTGCCAGCAGTTACGGGGCCACTGAAGCTTTCTTT.

This clonotype was detected many times. The chain combines TRBV28 with TRBJ2-5; possibly TRBD1 or TRBD2 for D (5 bases each). Trimming removed 5 bases at V and 5 bases at J, with 15 bases between. The germline gives CDR1 MDHEN, CDR2 SYDVKM. The length of the CDR3 is 14 residues. The CDR3, as DNA: TGTGCCAGCAGTACAAGGGACGGTCCGGAGACCCAGTACTTC. Translated: CASSTRDGPETQYF. The full variable domain, completed using reference TRBV28 and TRBJ2-5, is DVKVTQSSRYLVKRTGEKVFLECVQDMDHENMFWYRQDPGLGLRLIYFSYDVKMKEKGDIPEGYSVSREKKERFSLILESASTNQTSMYLCASSTRDGPETQYFGPGTRLLVL.

This clonotype was observed at least ten times. The DNA of the CDR3 is TGTGCCTGGAGTGTATCGAACAGCGAAGCTTTCTTT. It yields the protein CAWSVSNSEAFF. The V gene is TRBV30, the J gene TRBJ1-1; D unclear. Germline V gene lookup returns CDR1 GTSNPN and CDR2 SVGIG (reference sequence). The CDR3 runs to 12 residues. V was trimmed by 0 bases and J by 8 bases, leaving 10 bases between them.

This clonotype has more than one count but fewer than ten. This sequence joins TRBV12-3 or TRBV12-4 and TRBJ1-6; D gene uncertain. Trimming pared 3 bases from V and 10 bases from J, leaving 10 bases between. The CDR3 runs 13 residues. The CDR3 nucleotides are TGTGCCAGCAGTTTCCGGGTACGGTCACCCCTCCACTTT. It codes for CASSFRVRSPLHF.

This clonotype was counted only a few times. The rearrangement uses TRBV27 and TRBJ1-5, with a possible D match to TRBD1 (6 bases). Trimming shortened V by 6 bases and J by 1 base, and 13 bases separated the two germline ends. The CDR3 has 15 amino acids. Per germline, CDR1 MNHEY and CDR2 SMNVEV (reference sequence). Here the CDR3 reads CASSQGGTSNQPQHF. The CDR3 nucleotides are TGTGCCAGCAGCCAAGGGGGAACCAGCAATCAGCCCCAGCATTTT.

This clonotype has only a few counts. CDR3: CASSPGPNNEQFF. The CDR3 DNA follows: TGTGCCAGCAGTCCGGGACCGAACAATGAGCAGTTCTTC. V and J are TRBV6-2 or TRBV6-3 and TRBJ2-1; the D call may be TRBD1 or TRBD2 (5 bases each). V was trimmed by 5 bases and J by 5 bases, leaving 10 bases between them. This CDR3 has 13 residues. Germline assignment: CDR1 MNHEY and CDR2 SVGEGT.

This clonotype was observed many times. V usage is TRBV5-8 and J usage is TRBJ2-2; D may be TRBD1 (5 bases). The CDR3 has 15 residues. V was pared by 0 bases and J by 1 base, with 7 bases between. CDR1 and CDR2 from the germline V gene are SGHTS and YDEGEE. For the CDR3, the DNA is TGTGCCAGCAGCTTGGACAGGAGGAACACCGGGGAGCTGTTTTTT. Amino acid sequence: CASSLDRRNTGELFF.

This chain connects TRBV20-1 to TRBJ2-2, with unresolved D. V was cut by 3 bases and J by 8 bases, with 13 bases left in between. Looked up from germline, CDR1 is DFQATT and CDR2 is SNEGSKA (reference sequence). CDR3 size: 13 residues. The CDR3 loop reads CSASRTAKGELFF. The CDR3 DNA sequence: TGCAGTGCTAGTAGGACGGCAAAGGGGGAGCTGTTTTTT.

The V and J genes are TRBV4-2 and TRBJ1-2; TRBD1 might be the D (6 bases). Germline CDR1 reads LGHNA; CDR2 reads YNFKEQ. V was cut by 0 bases and J by 7 bases, with 18 bases left in between. The CDR3 is 16 amino acids. CDR3 coding DNA: TGTGCCAGCAGCCAAGATACGCTTTCGGGGGCGTTTGGCTACACCTTC. Its translation: CASSQDTLSGAFGYTF.

At least ten counts were recorded for this clonotype. The genes are TRBV5-1 and TRBJ2-1, with 9 positions matching TRBD1. There are 14 residues in the CDR3. V was pared by 0 bases and J by 8 bases, with 3 bases of the junction left unmatched. Germline V CDR1 and CDR2: SGHRS, YFSETQ. CDR3 protein: CASSLAGTGYEQFF. In nucleotides, the CDR3 is TGCGCCAGCAGCTTGGCCGGGACAGGGTATGAGCAGTTCTTC.

This clonotype has at least ten counts. The rearrangement joins TRBV6-5 to TRBJ1-2, with D hard to call. The CDR3 is 12 amino acids. V lost 6 bases and J 0 bases, leaving 5 bases between the germline ends. Germline V gives CDR1 MNHEY, CDR2 SVGAGI. CDR3 nucleotides: TGTGCCAGCAGCTATTCTAACTATGGCTACACCTTC. As protein: CASSYSNYGYTF.